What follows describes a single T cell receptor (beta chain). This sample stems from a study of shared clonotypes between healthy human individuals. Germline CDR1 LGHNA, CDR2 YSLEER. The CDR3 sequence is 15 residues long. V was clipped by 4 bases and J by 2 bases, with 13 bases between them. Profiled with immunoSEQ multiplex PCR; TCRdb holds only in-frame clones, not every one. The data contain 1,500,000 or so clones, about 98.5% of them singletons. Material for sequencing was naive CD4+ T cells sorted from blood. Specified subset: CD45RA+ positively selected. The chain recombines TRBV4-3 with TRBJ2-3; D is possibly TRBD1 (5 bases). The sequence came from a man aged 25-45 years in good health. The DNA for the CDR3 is TGCGCCAGCAGCCTAGGGGTGCAACACACAGATACGCAGTATTTT. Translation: CASSLGVQHTDTQYF.